This TCR beta chain was observed in a study of blood T cells in healthy people across ages. Study outcomes and limitations: Older individuals had lower TCR beta diversity per million T cells (the decline was roughly linear).

The second PCR ran roughly 6 to 12 cycles with a sample-barcoded 5' primer and J-beta primers. Individual samples furnished no less than 3 million CDR3-containing paired-end reads apiece. TCRdb ran MiXCR on the 5' RACE reads and lists one entry per CDR3 protein. The repertoire holds approximately 850,000 distinct CDR3 sequences, with roughly 44% as singletons. There were at least 5 micrograms of total RNA extracted from every sample. This clonotype turned up a few times. Its antigen is unidentified. The sequence came from a man in his fifties or sixties in good health. The sequenced material came from blood.

The CDR3 coding sequence is TGTGCCAGCAGCCCGACGAGCATTTCCTACGAGCAGTACTTC. Protein: CASSPTSISYEQYF. This sequence joins TRBV3-1 and TRBJ2-7, with no clear D. Germline V gene data show CDR1 as LGHDT and CDR2 as YNNKEL (reference sequence). Trimming cost V 4 bases and J 1 base, with 11 bases left between them. CDR3 length: 14 residues.